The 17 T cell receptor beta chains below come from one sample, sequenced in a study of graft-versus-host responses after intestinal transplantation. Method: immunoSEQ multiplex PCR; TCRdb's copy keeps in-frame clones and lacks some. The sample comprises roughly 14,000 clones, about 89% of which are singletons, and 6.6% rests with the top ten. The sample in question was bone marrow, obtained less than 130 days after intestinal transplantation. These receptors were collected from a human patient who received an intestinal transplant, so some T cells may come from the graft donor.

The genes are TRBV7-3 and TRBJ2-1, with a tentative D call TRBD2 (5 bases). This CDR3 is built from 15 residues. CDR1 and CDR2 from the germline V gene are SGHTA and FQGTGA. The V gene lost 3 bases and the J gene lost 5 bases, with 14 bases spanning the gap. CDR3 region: CASSFLGGINNEQFF. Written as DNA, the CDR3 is TGTGCCAGCAGCTTCCTAGGAGGTATCAACAATGAGCAGTTCTTC. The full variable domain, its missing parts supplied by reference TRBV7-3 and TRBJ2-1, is GAGVSQTPSNKVTEKGKYVELRCDPISGHTALYWYRQSLGQGPEFLIYFQGTGAADDSGLPNDRFFAVRPEGSVSTLKIQRTERGDSAVYLCASSFLGGINNEQFFGPGTRLTVL.

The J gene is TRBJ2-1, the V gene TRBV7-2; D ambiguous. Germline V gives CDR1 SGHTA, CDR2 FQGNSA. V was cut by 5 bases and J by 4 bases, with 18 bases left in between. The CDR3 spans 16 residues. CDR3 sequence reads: CASSLDSNRLYNEQFF. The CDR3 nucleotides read TGTGCCAGCAGCCTAGACTCCAACCGACTGTACAATGAGCAGTTCTTC.

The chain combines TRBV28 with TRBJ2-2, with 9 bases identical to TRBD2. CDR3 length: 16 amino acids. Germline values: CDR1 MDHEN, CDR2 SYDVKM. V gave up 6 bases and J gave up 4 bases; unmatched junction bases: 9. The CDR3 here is CASSPTSGRSTGELFF. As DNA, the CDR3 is TGTGCCAGCAGCCCTACTAGCGGGCGCTCCACCGGGGAGCTGTTTTTT.

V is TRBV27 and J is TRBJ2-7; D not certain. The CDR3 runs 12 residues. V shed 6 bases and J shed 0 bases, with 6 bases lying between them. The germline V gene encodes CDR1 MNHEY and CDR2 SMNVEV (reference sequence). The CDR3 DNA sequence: TGTGCCAGCAGCCGAAGCTCCTACGAGCAGTACTTC. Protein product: CASSRSSYEQYF.

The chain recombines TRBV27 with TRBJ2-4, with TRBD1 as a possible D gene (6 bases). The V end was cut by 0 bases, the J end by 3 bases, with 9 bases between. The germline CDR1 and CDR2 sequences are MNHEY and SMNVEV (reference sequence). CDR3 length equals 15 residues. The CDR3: CASSLSGRGKNIQYF. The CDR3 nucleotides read TGTGCCAGCAGTTTATCGGGCAGGGGCAAAAACATTCAGTACTTC.

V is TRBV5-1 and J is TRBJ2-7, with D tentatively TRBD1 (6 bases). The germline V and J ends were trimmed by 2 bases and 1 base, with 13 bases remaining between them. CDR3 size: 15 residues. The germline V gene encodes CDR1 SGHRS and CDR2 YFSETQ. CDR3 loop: CASSFLRDKSYEQYF. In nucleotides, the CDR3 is TGCGCCAGCAGCTTTTTAAGGGACAAGTCCTACGAGCAGTACTTC.

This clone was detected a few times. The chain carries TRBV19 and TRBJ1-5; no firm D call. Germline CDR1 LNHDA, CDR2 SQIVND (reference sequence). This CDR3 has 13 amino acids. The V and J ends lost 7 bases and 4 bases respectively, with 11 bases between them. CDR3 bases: TGTGCCAGTAACGCTCTCGAGAATCAGCCCCAGCATTTT. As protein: CASNALENQPQHF. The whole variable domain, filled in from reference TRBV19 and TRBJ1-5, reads DGGITQSPKYLFRKEGQNVTLSCEQNLNHDAMYWYRQDPGQGLRLIYYSQIVNDFQKGDIAEGYSVSREKKESFPLTVTSAQKNPTAFYLCASNALENQPQHFGDGTRLSIL.

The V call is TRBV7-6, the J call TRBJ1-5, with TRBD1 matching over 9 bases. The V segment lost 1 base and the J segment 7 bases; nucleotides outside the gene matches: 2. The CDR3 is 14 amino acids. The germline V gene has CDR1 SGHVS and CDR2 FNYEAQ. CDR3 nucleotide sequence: TGTGCCAGCAGCTTAGGCGACAGGGGGCAGCCCCAGCATTTT. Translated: CASSLGDRGQPQHF.

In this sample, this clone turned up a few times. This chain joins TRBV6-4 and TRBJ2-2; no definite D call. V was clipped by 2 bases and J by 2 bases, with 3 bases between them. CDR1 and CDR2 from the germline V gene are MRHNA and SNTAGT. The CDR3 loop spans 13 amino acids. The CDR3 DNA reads TGTGCCAGCAGTGACGACAACACCGGGGAGCTGTTTTTT. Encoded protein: CASSDDNTGELFF.

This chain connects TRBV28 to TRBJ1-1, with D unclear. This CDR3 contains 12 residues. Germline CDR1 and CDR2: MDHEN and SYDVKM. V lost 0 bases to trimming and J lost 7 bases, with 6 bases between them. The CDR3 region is CASSLWGSEAFF. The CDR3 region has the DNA TGTGCCAGCAGTTTATGGGGCAGTGAAGCTTTCTTT.

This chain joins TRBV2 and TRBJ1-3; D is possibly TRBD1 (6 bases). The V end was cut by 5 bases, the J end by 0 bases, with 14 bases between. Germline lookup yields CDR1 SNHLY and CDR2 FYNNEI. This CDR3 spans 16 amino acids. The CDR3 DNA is TGTGCCAGCAGTCGGTCGGACAGCTACTCTGGAAACACCATATATTTT. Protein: CASSRSDSYSGNTIYF.

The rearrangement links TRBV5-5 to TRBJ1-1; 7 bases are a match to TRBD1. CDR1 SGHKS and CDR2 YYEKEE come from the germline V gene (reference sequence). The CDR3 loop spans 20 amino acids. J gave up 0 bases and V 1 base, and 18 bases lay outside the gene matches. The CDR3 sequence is CASSLWGAPGGRNMNTEAFF. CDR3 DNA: TGTGCCAGCAGCTTGTGGGGGGCCCCAGGGGGGAGGAATATGAACACTGAAGCTTTCTTT.

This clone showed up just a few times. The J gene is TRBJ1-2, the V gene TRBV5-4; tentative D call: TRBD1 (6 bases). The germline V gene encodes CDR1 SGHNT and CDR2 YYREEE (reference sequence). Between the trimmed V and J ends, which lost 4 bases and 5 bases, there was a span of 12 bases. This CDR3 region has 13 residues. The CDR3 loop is CASSDGQRYGYTF. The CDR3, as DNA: TGTGCCAGCAGCGACGGACAGAGATATGGCTACACCTTC. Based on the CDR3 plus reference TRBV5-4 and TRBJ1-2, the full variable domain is ETGVTQSPTHLIKTRGQQVTLRCSSQSGHNTVSWYQQALGQGPQFIFQYYREEENGRGNFPPRFSGLQFPNYSSELNVNALELDDSALYLCASSDGQRYGYTFGSGTRLTVV.

The DNA for the CDR3 is TGTGCCAGCAGCTCCGGAGGCGGGGCCGGGGAGCTGTTTTTT. It is translated as CASSSGGGAGELFF. The V and J genes are TRBV7-6 and TRBJ2-2; possibly TRBD2 for D (6 bases). The V end was cut by 4 bases, the J end by 6 bases, with 12 bases between. Germline-derived CDR1 and CDR2 are SGHVS and FNYEAQ. This CDR3 has 14 amino acids.

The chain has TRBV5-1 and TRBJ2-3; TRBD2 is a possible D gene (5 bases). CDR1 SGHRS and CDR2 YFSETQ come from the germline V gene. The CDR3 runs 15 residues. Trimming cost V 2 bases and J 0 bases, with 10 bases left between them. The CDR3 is CASSFERLSTDTQYF. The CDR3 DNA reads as TGCGCCAGCAGCTTTGAGCGGCTTAGCACAGATACGCAGTATTTT.

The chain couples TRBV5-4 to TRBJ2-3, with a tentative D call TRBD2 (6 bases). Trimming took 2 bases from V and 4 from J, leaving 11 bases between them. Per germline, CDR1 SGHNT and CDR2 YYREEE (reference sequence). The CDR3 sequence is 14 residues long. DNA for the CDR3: TGTGCCAGCAGCTTCGGGACTGGGGCAGATACGCAGTATTTT. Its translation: CASSFGTGADTQYF.

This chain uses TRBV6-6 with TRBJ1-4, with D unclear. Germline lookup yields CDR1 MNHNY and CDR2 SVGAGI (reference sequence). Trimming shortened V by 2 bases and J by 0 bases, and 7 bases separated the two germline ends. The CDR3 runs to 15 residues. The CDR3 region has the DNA TGTGCCAGCAGTTACGACGGGACAACTAATGAAAAACTGTTTTTT. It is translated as CASSYDGTTNEKLFF.